Listed below are T cell receptor beta chains from one sample, sequenced in a study of CD4 T cell repertoires in COVID-19. Produced via immunoSEQ multiplex PCR; TCRdb's table is partial and in-frame only. The repertoire holds about 75,000 clones, with under 90% as singletons. Sequenced here: CD4+ T cells from peripheral blood, sampled after recovery from COVID-19. These receptors came from a human donor who had COVID-19. CDR3s include the opening cysteine and the closing phenylalanine or tryptophan. D genes are given only for firm matches. Not every row has a clone size; where given, it reads once, few, many or a size class.

v_gene	j_gene	d_gene	abundance	CDR3nt	CDR3aa
TRBV5-1	TRBJ2-7	NA	NA	TGCGCCAGCAGCTTTTCTCCCGGGGACCCCTACGAGCAGTACTTC	CASSFSPGDPYEQYF
TRBV24-1	TRBJ2-2	NA	NA	TGTGCCACCAGCGAGCAGGGTAGAGCCGGGGAGCTGTTTTTT	CATSEQGRAGELFF
TRBV20-1	TRBJ2-1	NA	NA	TGCAGTGCTGAGATAGCCGGTGAGCAGTTCTTC	CSAEIAGEQFF
TRBV10-3	TRBJ2-1	TRBD2	NA	TGTGCCATCAGCAGCGGGAGCCCATACAATGAGCAGTTCTTC	CAISSGSPYNEQFF
TRBV3-1/TRBV3-2	TRBJ1-1	NA	NA	TGTGCCAGCAGCCAAGATCTATACACTGAAGCTTTCTTT	CASSQDLYTEAFF
TRBV6-5	TRBJ2-1	TRBD1	NA	TGTGCCAGCAGTTACCTACAGGGGGCAGGGGCGTTCTTC	CASSYLQGAGAFF
TRBV18	TRBJ1-1	NA	NA	TGTGCCAGCTCAAGCACTTCTGATTACATGAACACTGAAGCTTTCTTT	CASSSTSDYMNTEAFF
TRBV3-1/TRBV3-2	TRBJ1-6	NA	NA	TGTGCCAGCAGCCAAGATGCGGGGTCTAATTCACCCCTCCACTTT	CASSQDAGSNSPLHF
TRBV19	TRBJ2-2	TRBD1	NA	TGTGCCAGTAGGGAAGACAGGGCCGGGGAGCTGTTTTTT	CASREDRAGELFF
TRBV21-1	TRBJ1-1	NA	NA	TGTGCCAGCATTCGAGGGGGATATCCTGAAGCTTTCTTT	CASIRGGYPEAFF
TRBV5-1	TRBJ2-1	NA	NA	TGCGCCAGCAGCTTGGAGGGCAATGAGCAGTTCTTC	CASSLEGNEQFF
TRBV4-1	TRBJ2-1	TRBD2	NA	TGCGCCAGCAGCCAGCGACTAGCGGGAGGGAGCTCCTACAATGAGCAGTTCTTC	CASSQRLAGGSSYNEQFF
TRBV5-6	TRBJ2-3	TRBD2	NA	TGTGCCAGCAGCTTGGCCGGCAGGAGCGGGAGGATCACAGATACGCAGTATTTT	CASSLAGRSGRITDTQYF
TRBV5-1	TRBJ2-5	NA	few	TGCGCCAGCAGCTTGGTATACCAAGAGACCCAGTACTTC	CASSLVYQETQYF
TRBV10-1	TRBJ2-3	NA	NA	TGCGCCAGCAGTGGGTGGACCTTCGGTACGCAGTATTTT	CASSGWTFGTQYF
TRBV3-1/TRBV3-2	TRBJ2-7	TRBD2	NA	TGTGCCAGCAGGCTAGCGGAGGGTCCGTACGAGCAGTACTTC	CASRLAEGPYEQYF
TRBV27	TRBJ1-2	NA	few	TGTGCCAGCAGTTTTAACACGAACTATGGCTACACCTTC	CASSFNTNYGYTF
TRBV18	TRBJ1-3	NA	once	TGTGCCAGCTCACCAAATAGACAGAAGTCTGGAAACACCATATATTTT	CASSPNRQKSGNTIYF
TRBV23-1	TRBJ2-7	NA	NA	TGCGCCAGCAGTCAATTGGAGGGAAACTACGAGCAGTACTTC	CASSQLEGNYEQYF
TRBV28	TRBJ1-1	NA	NA	TGTGCCAGCAGTTTGCCGACTCGGAACACTGAAGCTTTCTTT	CASSLPTRNTEAFF
TRBV5-1	TRBJ2-2	TRBD1	NA	TGCGCCAGCAGCGAAGCTCCGGGACAGGGATACACCGGGGAGCTGTTTTTT	CASSEAPGQGYTGELFF
TRBV5-5	TRBJ2-3	NA	NA	TGTGCCAGCAGCCCCCCGGGAGTAGATACGCAGTATTTT	CASSPPGVDTQYF
TRBV7-8	TRBJ1-5	NA	NA	TGTGCCAGCAGCTTAGCAGGAATGGGCAATCAGCCCCAGCATTTT	CASSLAGMGNQPQHF
TRBV6-5	TRBJ1-1	TRBD1	NA	TGTGCCAGCAGTCGAGGACAGGGCAGGGAGACTTTCTTT	CASSRGQGRETFF
TRBV19	TRBJ2-1	TRBD2	NA	TGTGCCAGTAGTAGAACCGGGACTAGCTTCCTACGCAATGAGCAGTTCTTC	CASSRTGTSFLRNEQFF
TRBV6-6	TRBJ1-2	NA	NA	TGTGCCAGCAGTCCACAGGGAAGTGGCTACACCTTC	CASSPQGSGYTF
TRBV5-1	TRBJ2-1	TRBD2	NA	TGCGCCAGCAGCTTGGAGGGAGGGCCCGTCGATGAGCAGTTCTTC	CASSLEGGPVDEQFF
TRBV7-2	TRBJ2-7	NA	NA	TGTGCCAGCAGCCCAGAGGGGTCGGGCCCCTACGAGCAGTACTTC	CASSPEGSGPYEQYF
TRBV19	TRBJ1-2	NA	NA	TGTGCCAGTAGTATCGAGGGGGGATATGGCTACACCTTC	CASSIEGGYGYTF
TRBV3-1/TRBV3-2	TRBJ2-2	NA	NA	TGTGCCAGCAGCCAAGCCCCCGGGGTTGGGGTGTCAGGGGAGCTGTTTTTT	CASSQAPGVGVSGELFF
TRBV5-1	TRBJ1-3	NA	NA	TGCGCCAGCAGCTTGGGGGGGCTCGGGAACACCATATATTTT	CASSLGGLGNTIYF
TRBV11-3	TRBJ2-3	NA	NA	TGTGCCAGCAGCCAAGGACACGCCGGATCGGGAGATACGCAGTATTTT	CASSQGHAGSGDTQYF
TRBV6-1	TRBJ2-7	NA	NA	TGTGCCAGCAGTGAAGGGGTTTACTACGAGCAGTACTTC	CASSEGVYYEQYF
TRBV5-4	TRBJ2-3	NA	NA	TGTGCCAGCAGCTTACCCAGGGGATCAGATACGCAGTATTTT	CASSLPRGSDTQYF
TRBV7-9	TRBJ1-1	NA	NA	TGTGCCGGGGGTTCCTATGCGAACACTGAAGCTTTCTTT	CAGGSYANTEAFF
TRBV4-1	TRBJ1-1	NA	NA	TGCGCCAGCAGACTTGAGACAGGTATGAACACTGAAGCTTTCTTT	CASRLETGMNTEAFF
TRBV5-1	TRBJ2-1	NA	NA	TGCGCCAGCAGCTTCCAGGGGTACGGCTACAATGAGCAGTTCTTC	CASSFQGYGYNEQFF
TRBV19	TRBJ2-1	TRBD2	NA	TGTGCCAGTCGAGCGGGAGAATACAATGAGCAGTTCTTC	CASRAGEYNEQFF
TRBV6-1	TRBJ1-2	NA	NA	TGTGCCAGCAGACGGCACTATGGCTACACCTTC	CASRRHYGYTF
TRBV15	TRBJ2-7	NA	few	TGTGCCACCAGCCGACAGAACGTCGCGGGCTCCTACGAGCAGTACTTC	CATSRQNVAGSYEQYF
TRBV14	TRBJ1-1	NA	NA	TGTGCCAGCAGCCAACAGGGGAGGAGCACTGAAGCTTTCTTT	CASSQQGRSTEAFF
TRBV5-1	TRBJ2-1	TRBD2	NA	TGCGCCAGCAGGTCGGGGGGTGACTCCTACAATGAGCAGTTCTTC	CASRSGGDSYNEQFF
TRBV12-5	TRBJ2-1	NA	NA	TGTGCTAGTGGCCCAAAGAATGGGGTCAATGAGCAGTTCTTC	CASGPKNGVNEQFF
TRBV19	TRBJ2-2	NA	NA	TGTGCCAGTAGTTATGGAGGGGGCAGCTCGAACACCGGGGAGCTGTTTTTT	CASSYGGGSSNTGELFF
TRBV24-1	TRBJ2-1	TRBD2	NA	TGTGCCACCGACGGGGGGGAGGGTTACAATGAGCAGTTCTTC	CATDGGEGYNEQFF
TRBV5-8	TRBJ2-7	TRBD1	NA	TGTGCCAGCAGCTTGCCAGGGGGCCGAAGCTCCTACGAGCAGTACTTC	CASSLPGGRSSYEQYF
TRBV11-1	TRBJ2-7	NA	few	TGTGCCAGCATAAAGGATCGGACGGGCTCCTACGAGCAGTACTTC	CASIKDRTGSYEQYF
TRBV9	TRBJ1-1	NA	NA	TGTGCCAGCAGCGTAGCTCCGGAAACTGAAGCTTTCTTT	CASSVAPETEAFF
TRBV19	TRBJ2-1	TRBD2	NA	TGTGCCAGTAAATCCCCTAGCGGGGGGCAGAGCTCCTACAATGAGCAGTTCTTC	CASKSPSGGQSSYNEQFF
TRBV6-4	TRBJ2-1	NA	few	TGTGCCAGCAGTGACTCTGTGCTTAGGGGTTTTGGTGAGCAGTTCTTC	CASSDSVLRGFGEQFF
TRBV5-1	TRBJ1-2	TRBD1	NA	TGCGCCAGCAGCTTAAACACAGGGGGCGACTATGGCTACACCTTC	CASSLNTGGDYGYTF
TRBV11-2	TRBJ1-2	TRBD1	NA	TGTGCCAGCAGCTTAGAGGGACGACAGGGTCGGGATGGCTACACCTTC	CASSLEGRQGRDGYTF
TRBV5-1	TRBJ2-1	NA	NA	TGCGCCAGCAGCTTAGGAGGGGGACTACCTAACAATGAGCAGTTCTTC	CASSLGGGLPNNEQFF